Sequencing of this T cell receptor (beta chain) was carried out in a study of OX40 agonist ivuxolimab in advanced cancers. The CDR3 is 15 amino acids. Trimming took 4 bases from V and 8 from J, leaving 18 bases between them. Germline V CDR1 and CDR2: SEHNR, FQNEAQ (reference sequence). Patients were ineligible given autoimmune disease history or systemic immunosuppression. Sequencing was performed with immunoSEQ multiplex PCR; in TCRdb, only in-frame clones are kept and a portion is missing. This table holds 15,000 to 20,000 clones, approximately 78% found once. The rearrangement joins TRBV7-9 to TRBJ2-1; D tentatively reads TRBD1 or TRBD2 (5 bases each). This material consisted of CD4+ or CD8+ T cells sorted from blood, taken in a trial of the OX40 agonist ivuxolimab. The TCR sequence derives from an adult with an advanced solid tumor such as melanoma, head and neck, liver or kidney cancer. The CDR3 loop is CASSSFYGTGDEQFF. Here the CDR3 DNA reads TGTGCCAGCAGCTCATTCTATGGGACCGGGGATGAGCAGTTCTTC.